This is a list of T cell receptor beta chains from one sample in a study of post-analysis software for immune sequencing data. TCRdb reprocessed the PCR reads with MiXCR, giving one entry per CDR3 protein. This table has roughly 580,000 distinct CDR3 sequences, around 40% appearing once. The sequenced material came from blood. These receptor sequences come from a girl under 18 with multiple sclerosis. CDR3s include the opening cysteine and the closing phenylalanine or tryptophan. D genes are given only for firm matches. The size of a clone is reported for some rows only, either as once, few or many, or as a class for expanded clones.

cdr3_aa cdr3_nt j_call v_call cdr3_length clone_size d_call
CATSRDLAAVISYEQYF TGTGCCACCAGCAGAGATTTGGCAGCCGTCATCTCCTACGAGCAGTACTTC TRBJ2-7 TRBV15 17 few NA
CASSPGLAGAPSTDTQYF TGTGCCAGCAGCCCCGGACTAGCGGGGGCACCTAGCACAGATACGCAGTATTTT TRBJ2-3 TRBV6-2/TRBV6-3 18 NA TRBD2
CASSSGRTGAPISGANVLTF TGTGCCAGCAGCTCAGGAAGGACAGGGGCACCCATCTCTGGGGCCAACGTCCTGACTTTC TRBJ2-6 TRBV7-2 20 few TRBD1
CASSLAGGFSSSYNEQFF TGTGCCAGCAGTCTAGCGGGAGGGTTTTCGAGCTCCTACAATGAGCAGTTCTTC TRBJ2-1 TRBV28 18 few TRBD2
CASSENRFEQFF TGTGCCAGCAGCGAAAACAGGTTTGAGCAGTTCTTC TRBJ2-1 TRBV7-9 12 NA NA
CSARDSRGGDTQYF TGCAGTGCTAGAGACTCCAGGGGGGGAGATACGCAGTATTTT TRBJ2-3 TRBV20-1 14 few NA
CASSLDRRGYTF TGCGCCAGCAGCTTGGACAGGAGAGGCTACACCTTC TRBJ1-2 TRBV5-1 12 NA NA
CASSLIAGGVTSSYNEQFF TGTGCCAGCAGCTTAATAGCGGGGGGGGTTACTAGCTCCTACAATGAGCAGTTCTTC TRBJ2-1 TRBV7-6 19 few TRBD2
CASSSRDKGSEQYF TGTGCCAGCAGCTCCCGGGACAAGGGGTCCGAGCAGTACTTC TRBJ2-7 TRBV7-9 14 few NA
CSVVDRAEGFGYTF TGCAGCGTAGTGGACAGGGCGGAGGGATTCGGCTACACCTTC TRBJ1-2 TRBV29-1 14 NA TRBD1
CASSEPGQGTYEQYF TGTGCCAGCAGCGAACCTGGACAGGGAACCTACGAGCAGTACTTC TRBJ2-7 TRBV4-2 15 few TRBD1
CASSRTGGSNEQFF TGTGCCAGCAGCCGGACCGGGGGTAGCAATGAGCAGTTCTTC TRBJ2-1 TRBV11-2 14 few NA
CASSYSSGLEQYF TGTGCCAGCAGTTACTCTTCGGGGCTTGAGCAGTACTTC TRBJ2-7 TRBV6-6 13 few NA
CAIRRLEGRNEQFF TGTGCCATTAGGAGATTGGAAGGTAGGAATGAGCAGTTCTTC TRBJ2-1 TRBV7-2 14 NA NA
CSAGGRASCEQYF TGCAGCGCGGGAGGACGGGCATCCTGCGAGCAGTACTTC TRBJ2-7 TRBV29-1 13 once TRBD2
CASSPSTSDRGETQYF TGTGCCAGCAGCCCATCAACGAGCGACAGGGGAGAGACCCAGTACTTC TRBJ2-5 TRBV3-1 16 few TRBD1
CASSLTSGGYEQYF TGCGCCAGCAGTCTTACTAGCGGGGGCTACGAGCAGTACTTC TRBJ2-7 TRBV5-1 14 few TRBD2
CSARDWRLAGQETQYF TGCAGTGCTAGAGATTGGCGACTAGCGGGGCAAGAGACCCAGTACTTC TRBJ2-5 TRBV20-1 16 NA TRBD2
CASSTNGVDRESYEQYF TGTGCCAGCAGCACCAATGGGGTGGACAGGGAGTCCTACGAGCAGTACTTC TRBJ2-7 TRBV12-3/TRBV12-4 17 few TRBD1
CASSQDPGAETQYF TGCGCCAGCAGCCAAGATCCGGGAGCAGAGACCCAGTACTTC TRBJ2-5 TRBV4-1 14 NA NA
CASSQVAGDSTDTQYF TGCGCCAGCAGCCAAGTTGCGGGGGATAGCACAGATACGCAGTATTTT TRBJ2-3 TRBV4-1 16 NA TRBD2
CASSHGNGGRREQYF TGTGCCAGCAGTCATGGAAACGGCGGGAGGCGCGAGCAGTACTTC TRBJ2-7 TRBV3-1 15 NA TRBD2
CASSLPSRGDGYTF TGCGCCAGCAGCTTACCCTCCCGAGGTGATGGCTACACCTTC TRBJ1-2 TRBV5-1 14 few NA
CAGSVGINQETQYF TGTGCCGGCAGTGTCGGGATCAACCAAGAGACCCAGTACTTC TRBJ2-5 TRBV6-1 14 NA NA
CASSLLMAESTDTQYF TGTGCCAGCAGTTTATTAATGGCGGAAAGCACAGATACGCAGTATTTT TRBJ2-3 TRBV12-3/TRBV12-4 16 NA NA
CASSLVWNGELFF TGTGCCAGCAGCTTAGTATGGAATGGGGAGCTGTTTTTT TRBJ2-2 TRBV7-2 13 NA NA
CASSSGLVGYEQYF TGTGCCAGCAGTTCGGGACTAGTAGGCTACGAGCAGTACTTC TRBJ2-7 TRBV12-3/TRBV12-4 14 NA TRBD2
CASSLDGTGGGETQYF TGCGCCAGCAGCTTGGACGGGACAGGGGGCGGAGAGACCCAGTACTTC TRBJ2-5 TRBV5-1 16 NA TRBD1
CASSLVRTAGPYEQYF TGTGCCAGCAGCTTAGTTCGGACGGCCGGACCCTACGAGCAGTACTTC TRBJ2-7 TRBV7-2 16 NA NA